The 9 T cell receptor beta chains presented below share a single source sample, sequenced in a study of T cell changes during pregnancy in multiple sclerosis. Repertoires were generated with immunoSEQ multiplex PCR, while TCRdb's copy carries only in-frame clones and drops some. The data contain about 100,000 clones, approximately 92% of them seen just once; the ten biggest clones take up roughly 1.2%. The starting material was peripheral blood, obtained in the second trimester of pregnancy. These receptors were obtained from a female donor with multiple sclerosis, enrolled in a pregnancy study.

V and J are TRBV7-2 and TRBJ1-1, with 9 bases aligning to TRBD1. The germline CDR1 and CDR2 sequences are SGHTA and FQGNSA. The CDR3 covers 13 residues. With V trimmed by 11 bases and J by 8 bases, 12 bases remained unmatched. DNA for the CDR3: TGTGCCGGAGGGGCGACAGGGGGAGTGGAAGCTTTCTTT. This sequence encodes CAGGATGGVEAFF.

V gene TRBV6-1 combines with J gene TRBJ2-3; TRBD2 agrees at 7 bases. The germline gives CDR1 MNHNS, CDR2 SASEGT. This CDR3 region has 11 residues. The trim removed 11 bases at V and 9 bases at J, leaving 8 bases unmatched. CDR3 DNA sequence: TGTGCCGGCCAGCGGGACGGAACGCAGTATTTT. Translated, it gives CAGQRDGTQYF.

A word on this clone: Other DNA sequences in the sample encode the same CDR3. This CDR3 is CASSSGSYGYTF. As DNA, the CDR3 is TGTGCCAGCAGTTCGGGAAGTTATGGCTACACCTTC. V usage is TRBV28 and J usage is TRBJ1-2; D gene uncertain. There are 12 residues in the CDR3. In germline, CDR1 is MDHEN, CDR2 SYDVKM. Between the trimmed V and J ends, which lost 4 bases and 5 bases, there was a span of 8 bases.

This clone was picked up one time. CDR3: CASSRMEVEPEKLFF. Written as DNA, the CDR3 is TGTGCCAGCAGCCGAATGGAAGTGGAGCCTGAAAAACTGTTTTTT. The chain has TRBV7-8 and TRBJ1-4; no reliable D call. Germline V gene lookup returns CDR1 SGHVS and CDR2 FQNEAQ. V was clipped by 5 bases and J by 7 bases, with 17 bases between them. The CDR3 spans 15 residues.

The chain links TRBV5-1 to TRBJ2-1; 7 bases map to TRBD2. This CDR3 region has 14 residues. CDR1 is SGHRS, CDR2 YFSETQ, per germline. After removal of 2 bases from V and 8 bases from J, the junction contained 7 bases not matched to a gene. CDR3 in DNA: TGCGCCAGCAGCTTAGGACTAGAATTAGATGAGCAGTTCTTC. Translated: CASSLGLELDEQFF.

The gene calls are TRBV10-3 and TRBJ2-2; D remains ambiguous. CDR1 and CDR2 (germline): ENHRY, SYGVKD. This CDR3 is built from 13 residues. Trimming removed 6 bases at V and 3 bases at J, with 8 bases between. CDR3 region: CAIRAADTGELFF. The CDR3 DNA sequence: TGTGCCATCAGGGCTGCCGACACCGGGGAGCTGTTTTTT.

DNA of the CDR3: TGCAGTGCAAGGACAGGGTCTGGCTACACCTTC. The encoded protein is CSARTGSGYTF. The chain carries TRBV20-1 and TRBJ1-2, with 8 bases aligning to TRBD1. The CDR3 has 11 residues. Germline V lookup: CDR1 DFQATT, CDR2 SNEGSKA (reference sequence). With V trimmed by 6 bases and J by 7 bases, 4 bases remained unmatched.

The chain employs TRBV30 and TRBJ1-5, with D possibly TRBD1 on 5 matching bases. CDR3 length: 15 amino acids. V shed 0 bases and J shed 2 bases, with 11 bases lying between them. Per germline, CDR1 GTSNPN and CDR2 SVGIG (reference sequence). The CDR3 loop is CAWSVSGEGNQPQHF. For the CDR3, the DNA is TGTGCCTGGAGTGTATCGGGGGAAGGCAATCAGCCCCAGCATTTT.

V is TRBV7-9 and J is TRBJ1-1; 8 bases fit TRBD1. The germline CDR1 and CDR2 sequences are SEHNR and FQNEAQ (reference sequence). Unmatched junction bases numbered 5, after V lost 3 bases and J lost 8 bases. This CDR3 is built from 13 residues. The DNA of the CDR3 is TGTGCCAGCAGCTTTCAGGGGGCCGGGGAAGCTTTCTTT. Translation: CASSFQGAGEAFF. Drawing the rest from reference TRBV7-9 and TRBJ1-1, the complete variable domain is DTGVSQNPRHKITKRGQNVTFRCDPISEHNRLYWYRQTLGQGPEFLTYFQNEAQLEKSRLLSDRFSAERPKGSFSTLEIQRTEQGDSAMYLCASSFQGAGEAFFGQGTRLTVV.